This T cell receptor beta chain emerged from a study of shared clonotypes between healthy human individuals. Using immunoSEQ multiplex PCR, the repertoire was profiled, and TCRdb retains in-frame clones only, with some absent. This table has roughly 850,000 clones, 90% to 97% appearing once. Positive CCR7 selection of CD45RO-negative cells yielded the naive CD8 cells, and terminally differentiated effector memory CD45RA+ cells were excluded. Germline-derived CDR1 and CDR2 are SQVTM and ANQGSEA. Germline trimming cut 7 bases from V and 4 bases from J; bases unmatched to any gene: 8. The CDR3 runs 13 residues.

The chain is built from TRBV29-1 and TRBJ1-1, with 8 bases fitting TRBD1. Material for sequencing was naive CD8+ T cells sorted from blood. The clonotype was recovered from a man aged 25 to 45 in good health. CDR3 sequence: CSAEDRDGTEAFF. CDR3 in DNA: TGCAGCGCCGAGGACAGGGACGGCACTGAAGCTTTCTTT.